This TCR beta chain appears in the sequencing data of a study of blood T cells in healthy people across ages. The sample holds a few counts of this clonotype. The antigen is not known. A second PCR, run for roughly 7 to 12 cycles, used a sample-barcoded 5' primer plus a J-beta primer mix. TCRdb called the 5' RACE reads again in MiXCR, with one record for every CDR3 protein. The sample holds hundreds of thousands of distinct CDR3 sequences, 35% to 50% seen once. Study findings and constraints: Investigators treated diversity estimates from one million T cells as underestimates. The unknown donor CMV status may have confounded expanded clonotype changes. Per million T cells, the diversity of TCR beta decreased roughly linearly as age advanced.

Sequenced sample: blood. This clonotype was sampled from a man older than 75 in good health.

The CDR3 nucleotides read TGTGCCAGCAGCCAAGGGGCCGCAACTAATGAAAAACTGTTTTTT. As protein: CASSQGAATNEKLFF. J is TRBJ1-4 and V is TRBV14, with D hard to call. The germline V and J ends were trimmed by 1 base and 0 bases, with 6 bases remaining between them. Germline V gene lookup returns CDR1 SGHDN and CDR2 FVKESK. The CDR3 consists of 15 residues.